These T cell receptor beta chains were read from a single sample in a study of PD-1 blockade in classical Hodgkin lymphoma. Clones were sequenced by immunoSEQ multiplex PCR, and TCRdb holds only the in-frame ones, with some missing. The sample carries about 24,000 clones, 81% recorded once. Sequenced material: peripheral blood mononuclear cells (PBMCs), taken before the second cycle of nivolumab. The source is a human donor with classical Hodgkin lymphoma. Each CDR3 is given with its conserved first and last residue. D genes are given only for firm matches. Clone size is not always given. Where it is, it says once, few, many or a class for expanded clones.

clone_size: .; v_call: TRBV30; d_call: .; j_call: TRBJ1-2; cdr3_nt: TGTGCCTGGAAAGTCAGCTATGGCTACACCTTC; cdr3_aa: CAWKVSYGYTF
clone_size: few; v_call: TRBV28; d_call: .; j_call: TRBJ2-7; cdr3_nt: TGTGCCAGCAGTTTATACAGCGCCTACTCCTACGAGCAGTACTTC; cdr3_aa: CASSLYSAYSYEQYF
clone_size: .; v_call: TRBV6-1; d_call: .; j_call: TRBJ1-2; cdr3_nt: TGTGCCAGCAGTGAAAGGGTGAACTATGGCTACACCTTC; cdr3_aa: CASSERVNYGYTF
clone_size: .; v_call: TRBV30; d_call: .; j_call: TRBJ1-2; cdr3_nt: TGTGCCTGGACTAATGGGGGTCCGGGGAACTATGGCTACACCTTC; cdr3_aa: CAWTNGGPGNYGYTF
clone_size: .; v_call: TRBV2; d_call: .; j_call: TRBJ1-5; cdr3_nt: TGTGCCAGTCAAAGGGATAGGAACAATCAGCCCCAGCATTTT; cdr3_aa: CASQRDRNNQPQHF
clone_size: .; v_call: TRBV6-5; d_call: .; j_call: TRBJ1-1; cdr3_nt: TGTGCCAGCAGCCCCAGGTTCATGAACACTGAAGCTTTCTTT; cdr3_aa: CASSPRFMNTEAFF
clone_size: .; v_call: TRBV7-9; d_call: .; j_call: TRBJ2-2; cdr3_nt: TGTGCCAGCAGCCTAGGACAGCCCCTGTTTTTT; cdr3_aa: CASSLGQPLFF
clone_size: .; v_call: TRBV15; d_call: TRBD1; j_call: TRBJ2-7; cdr3_nt: TGTGCCACCAGCAGAGATCTGACAGGGTTACGCTACGAGCAGTACTTC; cdr3_aa: CATSRDLTGLRYEQYF
clone_size: .; v_call: TRBV13; d_call: TRBD1; j_call: TRBJ2-1; cdr3_nt: TGTGCCAGCAGCCTCGACAGGGGGCATGAGCAGTTCTTC; cdr3_aa: CASSLDRGHEQFF
clone_size: .; v_call: TRBV28; d_call: TRBD2; j_call: TRBJ2-7; cdr3_nt: TGTGCCAGCAGTTCATCCCTCCGGTTAGCGGGAAGCTACGAGCAGTACTTC; cdr3_aa: CASSSSLRLAGSYEQYF
clone_size: .; v_call: TRBV4-1; d_call: TRBD2; j_call: TRBJ2-2; cdr3_nt: TGCGCCAGCAGCCAAGATGGGCTAGCGGGAGGGAAGCCCGGGGAGCTGTTTTTT; cdr3_aa: CASSQDGLAGGKPGELFF
clone_size: few; v_call: TRBV9; d_call: .; j_call: TRBJ1-5; cdr3_nt: TGTGCCAGCAGCGTAGTGGACAGCCCCAATCAGCCCCAGCATTTT; cdr3_aa: CASSVVDSPNQPQHF
clone_size: .; v_call: TRBV6-1; d_call: .; j_call: TRBJ1-5; cdr3_nt: TGTGCCACCGAGAACAAGGGCAATCAGCCCCAGCATTTT; cdr3_aa: CATENKGNQPQHF
clone_size: .; v_call: TRBV18; d_call: .; j_call: TRBJ2-3; cdr3_nt: TGTGCCAGCTCACCCGATCTCTCAGATACGCAGTATTTT; cdr3_aa: CASSPDLSDTQYF
clone_size: once; v_call: TRBV9; d_call: .; j_call: TRBJ2-7; cdr3_nt: TGTGCCAGCAGCGGGGGCTTAGAGGACGAGCAGTACTTC; cdr3_aa: CASSGGLEDEQYF
clone_size: .; v_call: TRBV7-2; d_call: .; j_call: TRBJ2-2; cdr3_nt: TGTGCCAGCAGCTCCCATATATGGGGGGAGAAGAACACCGGGGAGCTGTTTTTT; cdr3_aa: CASSSHIWGEKNTGELFF
clone_size: .; v_call: TRBV6-1; d_call: .; j_call: TRBJ2-7; cdr3_nt: TGTGCCAGCAGTTCGACGCCCGCCGCATCCTACGAGCAGTACTTC; cdr3_aa: CASSSTPAASYEQYF
clone_size: .; v_call: TRBV7-3; d_call: .; j_call: TRBJ2-3; cdr3_nt: TGTGCCAGCAGCCCGAGTACAGATACGCGGTATTTT; cdr3_aa: CASSPSTDTRYF
clone_size: few; v_call: TRBV4-2; d_call: TRBD1; j_call: TRBJ1-1; cdr3_nt: TGTGCCAGCAGCCATCCTCAGGGGGATTTAAACACTGAAGCTTTCTTT; cdr3_aa: CASSHPQGDLNTEAFF
clone_size: once; v_call: TRBV2; d_call: .; j_call: TRBJ1-1; cdr3_nt: TGTGCCAGCAGTGATGTAGGCGGTTTACTGGTTGAAGCTTTCTTT; cdr3_aa: CASSDVGGLLVEAFF
clone_size: once; v_call: TRBV30; d_call: .; j_call: TRBJ1-1; cdr3_nt: TGTGCCTCCCGAGAGAACACTGAAGCTTTCTTT; cdr3_aa: CASRENTEAFF
clone_size: .; v_call: TRBV7-2; d_call: .; j_call: TRBJ1-2; cdr3_nt: TGTGCCAGCAGCTTATCTTCAGGGGTCGGCTATGGCTACACCTTC; cdr3_aa: CASSLSSGVGYGYTF
clone_size: .; v_call: TRBV27; d_call: TRBD1; j_call: TRBJ1-1; cdr3_nt: TGTGCCAGCAGTTTCCAGGGGGGACGGGACACTGAAGCTTTCTTT; cdr3_aa: CASSFQGGRDTEAFF
clone_size: .; v_call: TRBV21-1; d_call: .; j_call: TRBJ1-3; cdr3_nt: TGTGCCAGCAGCTCGCGGGACAGGGTAGATAACACCATATATTTT; cdr3_aa: CASSSRDRVDNTIYF
clone_size: .; v_call: TRBV30; d_call: TRBD1; j_call: TRBJ2-7; cdr3_nt: TGTGCCTGGAGTGTACCCAGGACAGGTAACTACGAGCAGTACTTC; cdr3_aa: CAWSVPRTGNYEQYF
clone_size: once; v_call: TRBV6-4; d_call: TRBD1; j_call: TRBJ2-2; cdr3_nt: TGTGCCAGCAGTTTGGACAGGGTGGCCGGGGAGCTGTTTTTT; cdr3_aa: CASSLDRVAGELFF
clone_size: .; v_call: TRBV10-3; d_call: .; j_call: TRBJ2-7; cdr3_nt: TGTGCCATCACTGAGTCATTGACAGGTCAAAGCTCCTACGAGCAGTACTTC; cdr3_aa: CAITESLTGQSSYEQYF
clone_size: .; v_call: TRBV29-1; d_call: TRBD1; j_call: TRBJ1-1; cdr3_nt: TGCAGCGCCCCCCTTGCAGGGGGCATGAACACTGAAGCTTTCTTT; cdr3_aa: CSAPLAGGMNTEAFF
clone_size: .; v_call: TRBV10-2; d_call: .; j_call: TRBJ1-1; cdr3_nt: TGCGCCAGCAGCCGGGACACAGACACTGAAGCTTTCTTT; cdr3_aa: CASSRDTDTEAFF
clone_size: once; v_call: TRBV7-8; d_call: TRBD1; j_call: TRBJ2-3; cdr3_nt: TGTGCCAGCAGCTTAGTAGGGGGCCGGGGTTCAGATACGCAGTATTTT; cdr3_aa: CASSLVGGRGSDTQYF
clone_size: .; v_call: TRBV5-1; d_call: TRBD2; j_call: TRBJ2-5; cdr3_nt: TGCGCCAGCAGCTTGAATCCCGGGGGGGAGGAGACCCAGTACTTC; cdr3_aa: CASSLNPGGEETQYF
clone_size: .; v_call: TRBV6-4; d_call: .; j_call: TRBJ1-2; cdr3_nt: TGTGCCAGCAGTAGACAGGAGGGGGATGGCTACACCTTC; cdr3_aa: CASSRQEGDGYTF
clone_size: few; v_call: TRBV18; d_call: .; j_call: TRBJ2-5; cdr3_nt: TGTGCCAGCTCACCAGTCGGGCAGGACAACCAAGAGACCCAGTACTTC; cdr3_aa: CASSPVGQDNQETQYF
clone_size: .; v_call: TRBV5-1; d_call: .; j_call: TRBJ2-4; cdr3_nt: TGCGCCAGCAGCTTGGACAGCAAAAACATTCAGTACTTC; cdr3_aa: CASSLDSKNIQYF
clone_size: .; v_call: TRBV7-9; d_call: .; j_call: TRBJ2-5; cdr3_nt: TGTGCCAGCAGCTTAGGGGATGCGGGGACCCAGTACTTC; cdr3_aa: CASSLGDAGTQYF
clone_size: .; v_call: TRBV23-1; d_call: TRBD1; j_call: TRBJ1-2; cdr3_nt: TGCGCCAGCAGTCAATCACAGGGGGCGGTCCCCTATGGCTACACCTTC; cdr3_aa: CASSQSQGAVPYGYTF
clone_size: .; v_call: TRBV6-1; d_call: .; j_call: TRBJ1-1; cdr3_nt: TGTGCCAGCAGTGAAGATCGGGGGAACACTGAAGCTTTCTTT; cdr3_aa: CASSEDRGNTEAFF
clone_size: once; v_call: TRBV10-3; d_call: .; j_call: TRBJ2-7; cdr3_nt: TGTGCCATCCGCGGGGTGGCAGGGTCCTACGAGCAGTACTTC; cdr3_aa: CAIRGVAGSYEQYF
clone_size: once; v_call: TRBV9; d_call: .; j_call: TRBJ1-2; cdr3_nt: TGTGCCAGCAGCTTACAGGGTTCTAACTATGGCTACACCTTC; cdr3_aa: CASSLQGSNYGYTF
clone_size: .; v_call: TRBV18; d_call: TRBD2; j_call: TRBJ2-3; cdr3_nt: TGTGCCAGCTCACCCCCGGGCGCGACTAGCAAGCTATCGGATACGCAGTATTTT; cdr3_aa: CASSPPGATSKLSDTQYF
clone_size: .; v_call: TRBV6-1; d_call: TRBD2; j_call: TRBJ2-5; cdr3_nt: TGTGCCAGCAGTGATCGGGCTAGCGGGAGGTCGGGGACCCAGTACTTC; cdr3_aa: CASSDRASGRSGTQYF
clone_size: .; v_call: TRBV6-1; d_call: .; j_call: TRBJ1-5; cdr3_nt: TGTGCCAGCAGTGAAGTCATTAGCAATCAGCCCCAGCATTTT; cdr3_aa: CASSEVISNQPQHF
clone_size: .; v_call: TRBV6-5; d_call: .; j_call: TRBJ1-2; cdr3_nt: TGTGCCAGCAGCATAACGGGGCTGCAGAACTATGGCTACACCTTC; cdr3_aa: CASSITGLQNYGYTF